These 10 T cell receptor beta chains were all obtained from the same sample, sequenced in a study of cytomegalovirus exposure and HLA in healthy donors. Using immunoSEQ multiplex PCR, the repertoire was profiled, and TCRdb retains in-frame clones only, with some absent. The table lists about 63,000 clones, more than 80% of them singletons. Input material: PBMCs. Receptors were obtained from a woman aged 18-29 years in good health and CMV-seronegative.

This CDR3 reads CASMTFIGSPYGYTF. CDR3 DNA sequence: TGTGCCAGCATGACATTCATCGGCTCTCCCTATGGCTACACCTTC. The chain employs TRBV2 and TRBJ1-2; no clear D gene. Trimming left V 7 bases short and J 4 bases short, with 19 bases between. This CDR3 has 15 residues. Germline V CDR1 and CDR2: SNHLY, FYNNEI.

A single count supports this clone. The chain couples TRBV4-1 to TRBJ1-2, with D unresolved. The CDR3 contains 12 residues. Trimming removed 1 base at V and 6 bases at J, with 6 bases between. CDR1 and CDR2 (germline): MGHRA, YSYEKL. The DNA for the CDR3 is TGCGCCAGCAGCCAAGTTCTTCATGGCTACACCTTC. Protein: CASSQVLHGYTF.

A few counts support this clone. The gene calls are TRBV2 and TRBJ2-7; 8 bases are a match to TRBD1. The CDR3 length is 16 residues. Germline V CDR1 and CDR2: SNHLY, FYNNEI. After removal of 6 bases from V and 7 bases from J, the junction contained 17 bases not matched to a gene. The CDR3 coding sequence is TGTGCCAGCAGGCCCGATTGGACAGGGTACACGGATGAGCAGTACTTC. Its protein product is CASRPDWTGYTDEQYF.

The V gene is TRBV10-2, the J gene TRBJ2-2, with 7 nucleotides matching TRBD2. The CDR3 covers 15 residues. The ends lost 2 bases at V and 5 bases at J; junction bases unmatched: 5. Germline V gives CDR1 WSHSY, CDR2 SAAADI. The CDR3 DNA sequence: TGCGCCAGCAGTGAGGCGGGGGAATGGACCGGGGAGCTGTTTTTT. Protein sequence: CASSEAGEWTGELFF.

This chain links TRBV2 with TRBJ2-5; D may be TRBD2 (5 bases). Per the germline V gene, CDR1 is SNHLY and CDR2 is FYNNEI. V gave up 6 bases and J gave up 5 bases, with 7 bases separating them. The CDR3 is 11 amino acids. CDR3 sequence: CASSERETQYF. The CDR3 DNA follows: TGTGCCAGCAGCGAGCGGGAGACCCAGTACTTC.

CDR3 sequence reads: CASSQRTSGVSTDTQYF. The CDR3 DNA sequence: TGTGCCAGCAGCCAGCGGACTAGCGGGGTGAGCACAGATACGCAGTATTTT. This chain links TRBV4-2 with TRBJ2-3; 12 bases are shared with TRBD2. V was pared by 3 bases and J by 0 bases, with 4 bases of the junction left unmatched. The CDR3 totals 17 residues. Germline V gives CDR1 LGHNA, CDR2 YNFKEQ.

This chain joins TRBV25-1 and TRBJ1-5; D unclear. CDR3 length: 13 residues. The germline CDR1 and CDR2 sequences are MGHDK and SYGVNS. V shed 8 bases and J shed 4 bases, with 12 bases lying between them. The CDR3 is CASVGQKNQPQHF. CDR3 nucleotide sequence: TGTGCCAGCGTTGGGCAAAAAAATCAGCCCCAGCATTTT.

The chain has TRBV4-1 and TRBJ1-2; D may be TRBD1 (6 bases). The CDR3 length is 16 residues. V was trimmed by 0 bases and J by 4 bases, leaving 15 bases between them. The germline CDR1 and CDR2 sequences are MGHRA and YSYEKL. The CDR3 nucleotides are TGCGCCAGCAGCCAAGATCGGGCCAGGGGTGTCTATGGCTACACCTTC. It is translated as CASSQDRARGVYGYTF.

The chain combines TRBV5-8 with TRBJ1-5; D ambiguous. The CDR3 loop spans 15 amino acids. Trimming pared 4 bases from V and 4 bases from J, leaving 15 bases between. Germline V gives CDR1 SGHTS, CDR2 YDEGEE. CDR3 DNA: TGTGCCAGCAGCGGTCCCGGGGTGTATAATCAGCCCCAGCATTTT. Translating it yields CASSGPGVYNQPQHF.

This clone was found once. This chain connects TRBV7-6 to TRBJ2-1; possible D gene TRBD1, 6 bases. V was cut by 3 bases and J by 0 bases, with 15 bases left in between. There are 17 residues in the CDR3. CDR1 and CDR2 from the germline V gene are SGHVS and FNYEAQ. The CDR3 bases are TGTGCCAGCAGCTTCCAGACAGGACTTTCCTCCTACAATGAGCAGTTCTTC. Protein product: CASSFQTGLSSYNEQFF. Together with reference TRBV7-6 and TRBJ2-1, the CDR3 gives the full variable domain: GAGVSQSPRYKVTKRGQDVALRCDPISGHVSLYWYRQALGQGPEFLTYFNYEAQQDKSGLPNDRFSAERPEGSISTLTIQRTEQRDSAMYRCASSFQTGLSSYNEQFFGPGTRLTVL.